Shown below are 22 T cell receptor beta chains from a single sample sequenced in a study of blood T cell repertoires in COVID-19. Libraries were prepared by immunoSEQ multiplex PCR; TCRdb keeps only in-frame clonotypes and omits some of them. The sample lists around 93,000 clones, roughly 80% occurring once. Sequenced material: peripheral blood. The receptors here all came from a man older than 75 with acute or convalescent COVID-19.

The chain combines TRBV3-1 (or the pseudogene TRBV3-2) with TRBJ1-6; D remains unclear. From germline, CDR1 is LGHDT and CDR2 YNNKEL (reference sequence). Trimming removed 5 bases at V and 15 bases at J, with 11 bases between. The CDR3 is 11 amino acids. This CDR3 reads CASSYSLHLHF. The CDR3 DNA sequence: TGTGCCAGCAGCTACAGTCTTCACCTCCACTTT.

This chain uses TRBV12-3 or TRBV12-4 with TRBJ2-2; D remains unclear. With 1 base removed from V and 5 bases from J, the gap between germline ends came to 5 bases. The CDR3 has 13 amino acids. CDR3 amino acids: CASSLGLTGELFF. CDR3 coding DNA: TGTGCCAGCAGTTTAGGGCTGACCGGGGAGCTGTTTTTT.

The chain links TRBV9 to TRBJ1-4; D might be TRBD1 (6 bases). Germline loops: CDR1 SGDLS, CDR2 YYNGEE. CDR3 length equals 14 residues. V lost 6 bases and J 8 bases, leaving 17 bases between the germline ends. The CDR3 DNA reads as TGTGCCAGCAACCTAGGGGGGGCGCGGGAAAAACTGTTTTTT. Its protein is CASNLGGAREKLFF.

J is TRBJ2-3 and V is TRBV5-1, with 15 bases aligning to TRBD2. Germline V CDR1 and CDR2: SGHRS, YFSETQ. This CDR3 contains 17 residues. Trimming took 3 bases from V and 1 from J; bases not matched to a gene: 3. CDR3 in amino acids: CASSSGTSGRRTDTQYF. CDR3 DNA: TGCGCCAGCAGCTCGGGGACTAGCGGGAGGCGCACAGATACGCAGTATTTT. Combining the CDR3 with reference TRBV5-1 and TRBJ2-3 gives the whole variable domain KAGVTQTPRYLIKTRGQQVTLSCSPISGHRSVSWYQQTPGQGLQFLFEYFSETQRNKGNFPGRFSGRQFSNSRSEMNVSTLELGDSALYLCASSSGTSGRRTDTQYFGPGTRLTVL.

The chain combines TRBV6-5 with TRBJ1-3, with D possibly being TRBD1 (5 bases). Germline V CDR1 and CDR2: MNHEY, SVGAGI. There are 15 residues in the CDR3. The V end was cut by 7 bases, the J end by 0 bases, with 13 bases between. This chain's CDR3 is CASTKGQASGNTIYF. Written as DNA, the CDR3 is TGTGCCAGCACCAAGGGGCAGGCCTCTGGAAACACCATATATTTT.

The chain recombines TRBV7-7 with TRBJ2-3, with D maybe TRBD2 (5 bases). The CDR3 spans 15 residues. The V end was cut by 1 base, the J end by 0 bases, with 8 bases between. CDR1 is SSHAT, CDR2 FNYEAQ, per germline (reference sequence). CDR3 sequence: CASSLGEFSTDTQYF. As DNA, the CDR3 is TGTGCCAGCAGCTTAGGGGAGTTTAGCACAGATACGCAGTATTTT.

This clone was seen at least ten times. The rearrangement joins TRBV5-1 to TRBJ2-3; maybe TRBD1 (6 bases). The V gene's germline CDR1 is SGHRS and CDR2 YFSETQ. This CDR3 has 17 amino acids. Trimming left V 2 bases short and J 1 base short, with 17 bases between. The CDR3 DNA reads TGCGCCAGCAGCTTAGAGGTTGGGGGCAGGGGCACAGATACGCAGTATTTT. Protein sequence: CASSLEVGGRGTDTQYF.

A word on this clone: Other DNA sequences in this sample translate to the same CDR3. The chain recombines TRBV5-8 with TRBJ1-2, with 9 positions matching TRBD1. The J segment lost 11 bases and the V segment lost 4 bases, leaving 6 bases of the junction unmatched. Germline V gene data show CDR1 as SGHTS and CDR2 as YDEGEE. The CDR3 extends over 12 amino acids. CDR3 sequence (DNA): TGTGCCAGCAGCCCGGGGACAGGGACATACACCTTC. It is translated as CASSPGTGTYTF.

The rearrangement links TRBV4-3 to TRBJ1-2, with D maybe TRBD1 (5 bases). The CDR3 spans 17 residues. V was clipped by 3 bases and J by 4 bases, with 21 bases between them. Germline lookup yields CDR1 LGHNA and CDR2 YSLEER. CDR3 in DNA: TGCGCCAGCAGCCACGAGTATTACAGGTCGCCCGCCTATGGCTACACCTTC. This gives the protein CASSHEYYRSPAYGYTF.

V usage is TRBV7-9 and J usage is TRBJ2-7; TRBD2 matches 16 bases. This CDR3 contains 19 residues. V lost 5 bases to trimming and J lost 4 bases; unmatched junction nucleotides: 14. CDR1 and CDR2 (germline): SEHNR, FQNEAQ (reference sequence). CDR3: CASSHSTGLAGGHRYEQYF. As DNA, the CDR3 is TGTGCCAGCAGCCACTCTACGGGACTAGCGGGGGGGCATAGGTACGAGCAGTACTTC.

V gene TRBV7-2 combines with J gene TRBJ2-1; 8 bases fit TRBD2. CDR1 is SGHTA and CDR2 is FQGNSA in the germline V gene. The CDR3 extends over 16 amino acids. V was clipped by 1 base and J by 4 bases; unmatched bases: 6. The CDR3 sequence: CASSLGPGGGYNEQFF. In nucleotides, the CDR3 is TGTGCCAGCAGCTTAGGGCCTGGCGGGGGGTACAATGAGCAGTTCTTC.

V usage is TRBV14 and J usage is TRBJ2-1; a weak D match, TRBD1 (5 bases). CDR1 and CDR2 from the germline V gene are SGHDN and FVKESK. V was shortened by 1 base and J by 11 bases, with 18 bases between the two germline ends. The CDR3 consists of 15 residues. In DNA, the CDR3 is TGTGCCAGCAGCCAAGTGCAGGGCGATGGAGCGAAGCAGTTCTTC. Translation gives CASSQVQGDGAKQFF.

V usage is TRBV6-2 or TRBV6-3 and J usage is TRBJ1-5; D unresolved. This CDR3 is built from 14 residues. Germline-derived CDR1 and CDR2 are MNHEY and SVGEGT. With 4 bases removed from V and 1 base from J, the gap between germline ends came to 8 bases. The CDR3 nucleotides read TGTGCCAGCAGTTCCGGGAGCAGCAATCAGCCCCAGCATTTT. Its protein product is CASSSGSSNQPQHF.

In DNA form, the CDR3 reads TGCGCCAGCAGCCATCGGACAGGGGGCCAAGATGAGCAGTTCTTC. Its translation is CASSHRTGGQDEQFF. The chain links TRBV4-3 to TRBJ2-1; 11 positions agree with TRBD1. The CDR3 is 15 residues long. Germline assignment: CDR1 LGHNA and CDR2 YSLEER. J gave up 8 bases and V 3 bases, and 6 bases lay outside the gene matches.

This CDR3 reads CASSLGEGTVHRTNTEAFF. DNA for the CDR3: TGTGCCAGCAGCTTAGGTGAGGGGACAGTCCATCGGACGAACACTGAAGCTTTCTTT. V is TRBV11-2 and J is TRBJ1-1, with 7 bases identical to TRBD1. Germline V gene data show CDR1 as SGHAT and CDR2 as FQNNGV. V shed 1 base, J shed 1 base, and the junction held 15 bases outside the gene matches. The CDR3 loop spans 19 amino acids.

The chain is built from TRBV10-1 and TRBJ1-1, with a possible D match to TRBD1 (5 bases). This CDR3 is 13 amino acids long. Trimming left V 6 bases short and J 1 base short, with 9 bases between. Germline assignment: CDR1 WNHNN and CDR2 SYGVQD (reference sequence). This chain's CDR3 is CASRERGNTEAFF. CDR3 sequence (DNA): TGCGCCAGCAGGGAAAGGGGGAACACTGAAGCTTTCTTT.

CDR3: CASSPPGSVVETQYF. The CDR3 DNA sequence: TGTGCCAGCTCACCTCCCGGGAGTGTAGTAGAGACCCAGTACTTC. The genes are TRBV18 and TRBJ2-5, with D perhaps matching TRBD2 (6 bases). Germline CDR1 reads KGHSH; CDR2 reads LQKENI. This CDR3 has 15 amino acids. Trimming pared 3 bases from V and 4 bases from J, leaving 15 bases between.

This clone is a singleton in its sample. The V call is TRBV16, the J call TRBJ2-5; TRBD2 might be the D (6 bases). The V end was cut by 0 bases, the J end by 7 bases, with 12 bases between. Germline V gene data show CDR1 as KGHSY and CDR2 as FQNENV. The CDR3 runs to 14 residues. CDR3 region: CASSQSRGKGTQYF. As DNA, the CDR3 is TGTGCCAGCAGCCAATCGCGCGGGAAAGGGACCCAGTACTTC.

The CDR3 is CASSIIPRLASETQYF. The CDR3 DNA follows: TGTGCCAGTAGTATTATTCCGCGACTAGCGTCAGAGACCCAGTACTTC. This chain uses TRBV19 with TRBJ2-5; 8 bases fit TRBD2. Germline V gives CDR1 LNHDA, CDR2 SQIVND (reference sequence). The junction had 10 bases not matched to a gene; V was cut back by 3 bases and J by 4 bases. The CDR3 extends over 16 amino acids. Full variable domain (remainder filled in from reference TRBV19 and TRBJ2-5): DGGITQSPKYLFRKEGQNVTLSCEQNLNHDAMYWYRQDPGQGLRLIYYSQIVNDFQKGDIAEGYSVSREKKESFPLTVTSAQKNPTAFYLCASSIIPRLASETQYFGPGTRLLVL.

This clone was seen just once. The rearrangement uses TRBV28 and TRBJ1-5, with no clear D. V was clipped by 6 bases and J by 0 bases, with 3 bases between them. CDR1 is MDHEN, CDR2 SYDVKM, per germline. This CDR3 has 12 amino acids. CDR3 sequence (DNA): TGTGCCAGCAGCATTAGCAATCAGCCCCAGCATTTT. This codes for CASSISNQPQHF.

The chain carries TRBV6-2 or TRBV6-3 and TRBJ2-2, with TRBD2 as a possible D gene (6 bases). Germline V gene lookup returns CDR1 MNHEY and CDR2 SVGEGT. The CDR3 runs 16 residues. With 2 bases removed from V and 6 bases from J, the gap between germline ends came to 16 bases. DNA of the CDR3: TGTGCCAGCAGTTACCCCATCGGTAGCGGACCCGGGGAGCTGTTTTTT. It yields the protein CASSYPIGSGPGELFF.

This clone was recorded a few times. CDR3 coding DNA: TGTGCCAGCAGTCCAGAATTCGGAAACACCATATATTTT. This encodes CASSPEFGNTIYF. This chain uses TRBV27 with TRBJ1-3; no reliable D call. In germline, CDR1 is MNHEY, CDR2 SMNVEV (reference sequence). This CDR3 has 13 residues. V gave up 5 bases and J gave up 4 bases, with 9 bases separating them.